What follows is one T cell receptor beta chain and its context. As yet, its antigen is unknown. The sample comes from a study of cytomegalovirus exposure and HLA in healthy donors. Study-level results: According to a later analysis, TCR clusters from the first cohort tended to co-occur in the 120 or so validation repertoires. Reports indicated that the classifier achieved high specificity and sensitivity in diagnosing cytomegalovirus status.

The donors belonged to the roughly 120-subject validation cohort, separate from the approximately 670-subject first cohort. The method was immunoSEQ multiplex PCR; TCRdb's version includes in-frame clones alone and lacks a portion of them. Counted here are roughly 70,000 clones, more than 95% occurring once; the ten biggest clones make up over 2%. The TCR comes from a man between 18 and 29 years old in good health and CMV-seronegative. Sequencing was done on a sample of PBMCs.

DNA of the CDR3: TGTGCCAGCAGCCCGGACAGGGGGACTTCTTACAATGAGCAGTTCTTC. Residues: CASSPDRGTSYNEQFF. V usage is TRBV27 and J usage is TRBJ2-1; TRBD1 aligns across 10 bases. The V segment lost 6 bases and the J segment 4 bases; nucleotides outside the gene matches: 9. Germline lookup yields CDR1 MNHEY and CDR2 SMNVEV (reference sequence). This CDR3 spans 16 amino acids.